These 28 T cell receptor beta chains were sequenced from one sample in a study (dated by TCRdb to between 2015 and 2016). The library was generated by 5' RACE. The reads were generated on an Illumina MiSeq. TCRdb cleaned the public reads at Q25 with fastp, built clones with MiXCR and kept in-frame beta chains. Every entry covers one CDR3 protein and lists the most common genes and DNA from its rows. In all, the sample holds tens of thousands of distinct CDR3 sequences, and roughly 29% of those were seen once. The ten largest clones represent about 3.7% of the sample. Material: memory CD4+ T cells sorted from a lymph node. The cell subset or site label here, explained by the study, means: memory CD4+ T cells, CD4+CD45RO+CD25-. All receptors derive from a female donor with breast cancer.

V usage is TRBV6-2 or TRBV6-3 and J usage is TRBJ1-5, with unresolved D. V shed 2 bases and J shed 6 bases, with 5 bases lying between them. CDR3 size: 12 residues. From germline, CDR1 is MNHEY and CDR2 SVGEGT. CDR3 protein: CASSYVGQPQHF. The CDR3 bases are TGTGCCAGCAGTTACGTCGGTCAGCCCCAGCATTTT.

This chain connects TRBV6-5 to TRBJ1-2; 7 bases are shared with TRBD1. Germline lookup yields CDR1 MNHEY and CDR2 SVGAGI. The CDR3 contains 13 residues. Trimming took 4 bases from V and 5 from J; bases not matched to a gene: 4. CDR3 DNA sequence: TGTGCCAGCAGTTTAGGGGGCGATTATGGCTACACCTTC. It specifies CASSLGGDYGYTF.

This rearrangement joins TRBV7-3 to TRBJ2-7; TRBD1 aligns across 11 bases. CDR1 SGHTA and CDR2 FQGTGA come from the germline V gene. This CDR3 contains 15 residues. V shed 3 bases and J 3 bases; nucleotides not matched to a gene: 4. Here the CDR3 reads CASSLDRGLIYEQYF. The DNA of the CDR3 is TGTGCCAGCAGCTTGGACAGGGGGCTAATCTACGAGCAGTACTTC.

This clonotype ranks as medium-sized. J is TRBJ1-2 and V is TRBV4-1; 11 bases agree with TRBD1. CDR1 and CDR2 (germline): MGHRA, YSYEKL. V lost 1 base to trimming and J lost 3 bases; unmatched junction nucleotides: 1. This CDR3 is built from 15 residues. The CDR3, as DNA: TGCGCCAGCAGCCAAGCGGGACAGGGGGACTATGGCTACACCTTC. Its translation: CASSQAGQGDYGYTF.

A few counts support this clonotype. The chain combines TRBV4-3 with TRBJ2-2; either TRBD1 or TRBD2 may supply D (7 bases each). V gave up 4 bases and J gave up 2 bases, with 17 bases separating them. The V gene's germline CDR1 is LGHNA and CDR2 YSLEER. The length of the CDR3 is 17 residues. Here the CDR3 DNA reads TGCGCCAGCAGCCCCTCAGGGGGGGGCCCAAACACCGGGGAGCTGTTTTTT. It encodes CASSPSGGGPNTGELFF.

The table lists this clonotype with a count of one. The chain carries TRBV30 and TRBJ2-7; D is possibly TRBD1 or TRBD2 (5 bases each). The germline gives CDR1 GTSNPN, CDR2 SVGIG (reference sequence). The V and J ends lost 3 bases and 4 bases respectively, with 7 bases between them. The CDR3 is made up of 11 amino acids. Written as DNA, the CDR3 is TGTGCCTGGAGCGGGACGTACGAGCAGTACTTC. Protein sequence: CAWSGTYEQYF.

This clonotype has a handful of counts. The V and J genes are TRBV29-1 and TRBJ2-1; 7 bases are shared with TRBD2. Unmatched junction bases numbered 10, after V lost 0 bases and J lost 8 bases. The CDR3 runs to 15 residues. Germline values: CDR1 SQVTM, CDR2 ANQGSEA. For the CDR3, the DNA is TGCAGCGTTGAAGAGGTGACTAGCAGGCGGCATGAGCAGTTCTTC. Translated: CSVEEVTSRRHEQFF.

DNA of the CDR3: TGCGCCAGCAGTGAGTACCCGGAAACAGATACGCAGTATTTT. It specifies CASSEYPETDTQYF. V usage is TRBV10-2 and J usage is TRBJ2-3; D is uncertain. Per germline, CDR1 WSHSY and CDR2 SAAADI. This CDR3 comprises 14 residues. Trimming pared 1 base from V and 3 bases from J, leaving 8 bases between.

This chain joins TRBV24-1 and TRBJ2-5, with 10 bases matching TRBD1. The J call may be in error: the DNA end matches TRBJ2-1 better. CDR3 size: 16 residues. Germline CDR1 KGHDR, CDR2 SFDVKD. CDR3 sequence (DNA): TGTGCCACCAGTGATCCGGACAGGGGGTGGTTGGATGAGCAGTTCTTC. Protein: CATSDPDRGWLDEQFF.

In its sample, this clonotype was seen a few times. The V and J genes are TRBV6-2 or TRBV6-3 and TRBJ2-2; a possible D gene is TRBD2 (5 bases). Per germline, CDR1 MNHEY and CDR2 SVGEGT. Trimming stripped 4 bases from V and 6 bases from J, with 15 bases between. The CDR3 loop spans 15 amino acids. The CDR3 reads CASSSISEDAGELFF. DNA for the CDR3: TGTGCCAGCAGTTCGATTAGCGAGGACGCCGGGGAGCTGTTTTTT.

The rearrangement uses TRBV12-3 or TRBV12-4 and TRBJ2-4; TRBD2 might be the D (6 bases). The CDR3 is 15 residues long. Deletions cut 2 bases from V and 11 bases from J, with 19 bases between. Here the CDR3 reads CASSLWASEGNVQYF. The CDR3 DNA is TGTGCCAGCAGTTTATGGGCTAGCGAAGGGAACGTTCAGTACTTC.

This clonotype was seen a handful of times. This chain's CDR3 is CASSYRSGLAVLGEQYF. DNA of the CDR3: TGCGCCAGCAGCTACCGATCAGGACTAGCGGTCCTAGGAGAGCAGTACTTC. The chain has TRBV4-1 and TRBJ2-7; 10 bases map to TRBD2. Per the germline V gene, CDR1 is MGHRA and CDR2 is YSYEKL. V dropped 5 bases and J dropped 7; count of bases not matched to a gene: 17. The CDR3 is 17 residues long.

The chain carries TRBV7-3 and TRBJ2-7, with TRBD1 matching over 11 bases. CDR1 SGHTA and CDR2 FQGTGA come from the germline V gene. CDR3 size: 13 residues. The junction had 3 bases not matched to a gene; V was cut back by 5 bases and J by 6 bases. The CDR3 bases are TGTGCCAGCAGCCGGACAGGGGGCTCCGAGCAGTACTTC. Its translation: CASSRTGGSEQYF.

The CDR3 region is CASKFTGGADTEAFF. DNA of the CDR3: TGTGCCAGCAAGTTTACAGGGGGCGCCGACACTGAAGCTTTCTTT. This chain joins TRBV6-5 and TRBJ1-1; the match to TRBD1 covers 9 bases. The CDR3 has 15 amino acids. Germline loops: CDR1 MNHEY, CDR2 SVGAGI. V gave up 7 bases and J gave up 3 bases; unmatched junction bases: 9.

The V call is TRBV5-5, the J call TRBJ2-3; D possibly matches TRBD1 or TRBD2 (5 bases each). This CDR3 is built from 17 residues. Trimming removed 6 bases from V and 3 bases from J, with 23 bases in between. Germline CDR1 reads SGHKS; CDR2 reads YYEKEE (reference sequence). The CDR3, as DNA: TGTGCCAGCAATAACCTCCGGGGCACCCAGGGAACAGATACGCAGTATTTT. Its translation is CASNNLRGTQGTDTQYF.

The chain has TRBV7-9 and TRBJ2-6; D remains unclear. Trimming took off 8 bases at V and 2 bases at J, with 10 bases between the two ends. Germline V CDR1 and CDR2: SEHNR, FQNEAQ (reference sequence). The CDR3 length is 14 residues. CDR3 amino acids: CASRTVAGANVLTF. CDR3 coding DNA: TGTGCCAGCCGCACAGTCGCTGGGGCCAACGTCCTGACTTTC.

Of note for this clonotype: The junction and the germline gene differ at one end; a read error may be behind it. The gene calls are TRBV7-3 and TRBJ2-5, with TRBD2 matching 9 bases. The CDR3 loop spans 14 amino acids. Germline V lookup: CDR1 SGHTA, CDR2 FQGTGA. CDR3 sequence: CTSSLLAGRETQYF. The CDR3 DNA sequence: TGTACCAGCAGCTTGCTAGCGGGACGGGAGACCCAGTACTTC.

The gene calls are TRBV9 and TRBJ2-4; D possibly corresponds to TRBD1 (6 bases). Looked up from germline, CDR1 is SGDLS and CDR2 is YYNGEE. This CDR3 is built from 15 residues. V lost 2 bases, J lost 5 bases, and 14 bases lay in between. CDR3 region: CASSVGGRGENIQYF. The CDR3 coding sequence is TGTGCCAGCAGCGTTGGGGGCCGAGGAGAAAACATTCAGTACTTC.

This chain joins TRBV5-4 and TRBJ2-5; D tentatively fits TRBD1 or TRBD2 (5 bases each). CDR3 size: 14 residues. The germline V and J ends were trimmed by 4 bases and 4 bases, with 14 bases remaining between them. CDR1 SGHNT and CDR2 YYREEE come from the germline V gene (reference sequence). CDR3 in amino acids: CASSEGGQGETQYF. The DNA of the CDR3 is TGTGCCAGCAGCGAGGGCGGGCAGGGAGAGACCCAGTACTTC.

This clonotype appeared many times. CDR3 nucleotides: TGTGCCAGCAGTTTCCCAGGGCCCCAGCCCCAGCATTTT. Translation: CASSFPGPQPQHF. V and J are TRBV12-3 or TRBV12-4 and TRBJ1-5; D possibly corresponds to TRBD1 (5 bases). V dropped 3 bases and J dropped 7 bases, with 10 bases sitting between them. The CDR3 covers 13 residues.

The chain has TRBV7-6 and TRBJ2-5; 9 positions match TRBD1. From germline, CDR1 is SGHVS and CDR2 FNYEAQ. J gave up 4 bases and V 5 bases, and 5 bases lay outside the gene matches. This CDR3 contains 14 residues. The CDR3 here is CASSQSTGGETQYF. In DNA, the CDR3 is TGTGCCAGCAGCCAATCGACAGGGGGAGAGACCCAGTACTTC.

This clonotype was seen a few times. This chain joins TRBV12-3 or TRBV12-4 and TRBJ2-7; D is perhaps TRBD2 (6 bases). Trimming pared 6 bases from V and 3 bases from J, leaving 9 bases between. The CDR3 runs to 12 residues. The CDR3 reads CASSRLVYEQYF. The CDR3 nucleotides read TGTGCCAGCAGCCGACTAGTCTACGAGCAGTACTTC.

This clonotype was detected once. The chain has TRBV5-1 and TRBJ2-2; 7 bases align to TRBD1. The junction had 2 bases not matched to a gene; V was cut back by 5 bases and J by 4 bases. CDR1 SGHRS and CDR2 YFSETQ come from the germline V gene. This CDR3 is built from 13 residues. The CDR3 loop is CASSTGATGELFF. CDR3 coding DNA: TGCGCCAGCAGTACAGGGGCCACCGGGGAGCTGTTTTTT.

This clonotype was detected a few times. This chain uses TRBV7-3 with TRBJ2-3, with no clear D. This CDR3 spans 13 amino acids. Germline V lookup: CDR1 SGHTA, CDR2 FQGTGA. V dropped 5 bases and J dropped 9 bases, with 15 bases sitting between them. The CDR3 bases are TGTGCCAGCAGCCAAGACACAGTCGGAACGCAGTATTTT. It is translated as CASSQDTVGTQYF.

CDR3 amino acids: CASSQDLLAGDTQYF. CDR3 DNA sequence: TGTGCCAGCAGCCAAGATCTCCTAGCGGGAGATACGCAGTATTTT. The V gene is TRBV3-1, the J gene TRBJ2-3; 8 bases map to TRBD2. V lost 0 bases, J lost 5 bases, and 4 bases stayed unmatched. Germline-derived CDR1 and CDR2 are LGHDT and YNNKEL (reference sequence). The CDR3 contains 15 residues.

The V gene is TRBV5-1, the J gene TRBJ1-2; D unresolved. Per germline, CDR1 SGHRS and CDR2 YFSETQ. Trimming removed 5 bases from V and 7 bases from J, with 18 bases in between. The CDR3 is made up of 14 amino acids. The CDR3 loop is CASRDGSNRGGYTF. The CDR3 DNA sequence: TGCGCCAGCAGGGACGGATCCAATCGAGGTGGCTACACCTTC. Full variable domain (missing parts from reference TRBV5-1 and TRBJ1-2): KAGVTQTPRYLIKTRGQQVTLSCSPISGHRSVSWYQQTPGQGLQFLFEYFSETQRNKGNFPGRFSGRQFSNSRSEMNVSTLELGDSALYLCASRDGSNRGGYTFGSGTRLTVV.

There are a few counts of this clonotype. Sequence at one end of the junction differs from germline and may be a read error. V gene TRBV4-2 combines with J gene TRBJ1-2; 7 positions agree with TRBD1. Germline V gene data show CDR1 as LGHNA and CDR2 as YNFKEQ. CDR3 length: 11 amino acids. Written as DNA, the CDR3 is TGTGCCAGCAGCCAATCCCGGGACAGATTCTTC. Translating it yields CASSQSRDRFF.

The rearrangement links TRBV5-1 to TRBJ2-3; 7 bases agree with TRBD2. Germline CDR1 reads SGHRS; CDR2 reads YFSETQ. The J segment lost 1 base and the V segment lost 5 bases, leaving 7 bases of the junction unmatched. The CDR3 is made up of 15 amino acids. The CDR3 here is CASSDGRRGTDTQYF. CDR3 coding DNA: TGCGCCAGCAGTGACGGGAGGCGCGGCACAGATACGCAGTATTTT.